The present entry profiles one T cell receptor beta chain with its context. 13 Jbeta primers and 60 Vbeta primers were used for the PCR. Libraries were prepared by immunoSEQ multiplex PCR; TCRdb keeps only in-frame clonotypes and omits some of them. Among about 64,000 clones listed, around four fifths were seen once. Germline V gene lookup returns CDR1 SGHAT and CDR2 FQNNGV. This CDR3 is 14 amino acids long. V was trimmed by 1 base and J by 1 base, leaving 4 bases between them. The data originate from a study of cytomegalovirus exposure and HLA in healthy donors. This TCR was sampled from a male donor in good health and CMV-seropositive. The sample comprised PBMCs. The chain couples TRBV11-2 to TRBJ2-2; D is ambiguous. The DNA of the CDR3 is TGTGCCAGCAGCTTAGCACTGAACACCGGGGAGCTGTTTTTT. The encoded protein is CASSLALNTGELFF.